This T cell receptor (beta chain) was captured by sequencing in a study of response to subunit inactivated influenza vaccine. Study-wide points: There was a suggestion from the authors that each seasonal influenza vaccination recruits few new T cells.

Germline loops: CDR1 ENHRY, CDR2 SYGVKD. J gave up 4 bases and V 6 bases, and 11 bases lay outside the gene matches. The length of the CDR3 is 15 residues. This clonotype was counted only a few times. Its target is unknown. TCRdb independently ran MiXCR on the RT-PCR reads; one entry per CDR3 protein. This sample has 700,000 to 900,000 distinct CDR3 sequences, with approximately 21% found just once. The input for sequencing was PBMCs from blood, taken less than 6 days after vaccination. The chain uses TRBV10-3 and TRBJ1-1; 7 bases align to TRBD1. The sequence derives from a man aged 50-60 years who received an inactivated influenza vaccine. CDR3 DNA sequence: TGTGCCATCAGGGACCGGCAGGGGGTGTTCACTGAAGCTTTCTTT. It translates to CAIRDRQGVFTEAFF.